The clone carrying this T cell receptor beta chain was seen only once. TCRdb's table, derived via immunoSEQ multiplex PCR, lists solely in-frame clones and lacks some. The table has some 320,000 clones, approximately 85% seen once. V lost 6 bases to trimming and J lost 2 bases; unmatched junction nucleotides: 7. The CDR3 loop spans 15 amino acids. The V gene's germline CDR1 is MDHEN and CDR2 SYDVKM. This entry belongs to a study of blood T cell repertoires in COVID-19. Whole-study context: Samples came from the United States, Italy and Spain, spanning acute and convalescent COVID-19. Nucleic acid was either cDNA or gDNA, and it came from T cells, B-cell-depleted T cells, or PBMCs.

Sequencing used peripheral blood. The clonotype comes from a human donor in a cohort sampled during active COVID-19. J is TRBJ2-3 and V is TRBV28, with 8 bases aligning to TRBD2. CDR3 bases: TGTGCCAGCAGCCCCGGGGGGGAGTTCACAGATACGCAGTATTTT. Translated, it gives CASSPGGEFTDTQYF.